The 8 T cell receptor beta chains below come from one sample, sequenced in a study of OX40 agonist ivuxolimab in advanced cancers. Libraries were prepared by immunoSEQ multiplex PCR; TCRdb keeps only in-frame clonotypes and omits some of them. This sample has some 64,000 clones, with around 92% found just once. Sample: CD4+ or CD8+ T cells sorted from blood, taken in a trial of the OX40 agonist ivuxolimab. The source is an adult with an advanced solid tumor such as melanoma, head and neck, liver or kidney cancer.

The chain carries TRBV25-1 and TRBJ2-7, with D perhaps matching TRBD1 or TRBD2 (5 bases each). The germline V and J ends were trimmed by 11 bases and 7 bases, with 21 bases remaining between them. Per the germline V gene, CDR1 is MGHDK and CDR2 is SYGVNS. The CDR3 totals 13 residues. The DNA of the CDR3 is TGTGCCTCAGGGCAGCGGAGATTATGGGAGCAGTACTTC. Amino acids: CASGQRRLWEQYF.

The rearrangement uses TRBV7-9 and TRBJ2-5; the match to TRBD2 covers 14 bases. J was trimmed by 2 bases and V by 5 bases; bases with no gene match: 13. This CDR3 region has 19 residues. The germline V gene has CDR1 SEHNR and CDR2 FQNEAQ (reference sequence). The CDR3 bases are TGTGCCAGCAGCCGGCACGGGACTAGCGGGAGTCTCCTTCAAGAGACCCAGTACTTC. Translation gives CASSRHGTSGSLLQETQYF.

This rearrangement joins TRBV29-1 to TRBJ1-1; D may be TRBD1 (5 bases). CDR1 and CDR2 (germline): SQVTM, ANQGSEA. The CDR3 has 12 amino acids. V was shortened by 6 bases and J by 1 base, with 9 bases between the two germline ends. The CDR3 coding sequence is TGCAGCGTCGAGGGGCCGAACACTGAAGCTTTCTTT. Residues: CSVEGPNTEAFF.

The chain couples TRBV6-6 to TRBJ2-7, with D tentatively TRBD1 or TRBD2 (5 bases each). CDR3 size: 15 residues. V shed 2 bases and J shed 7 bases, with 18 bases lying between them. Germline CDR1 MNHNY, CDR2 SVGAGI (reference sequence). CDR3: CASSYMGPPNLEQYF. The CDR3 DNA reads as TGTGCCAGCAGTTACATGGGACCCCCTAACCTGGAGCAGTACTTC.

On this clone: Different DNA sequences within this sample yield the same CDR3. This chain uses TRBV28 with TRBJ1-1, with 7 bases aligning to TRBD1. Germline V gene data show CDR1 as MDHEN and CDR2 as SYDVKM. V gave up 2 bases and J gave up 5 bases; unmatched junction bases: 5. The CDR3 totals 14 residues. Here the CDR3 reads CASSLPRGGTEAFF. For the CDR3, the DNA is TGTGCCAGCAGTTTACCCAGGGGGGGAACTGAAGCTTTCTTT.

The chain employs TRBV6-6 and TRBJ1-1; TRBD1 aligns across 9 bases. This CDR3 is 15 amino acids long. V gave up 6 bases and J gave up 6 bases; unmatched junction bases: 11. Germline CDR1 reads MNHNY; CDR2 reads SVGAGI (reference sequence). CDR3 nucleotide sequence: TGTGCCAGCAGCCAGGACAGGGGAGTAGTCGCTGAAGCTTTCTTT. This gives the protein CASSQDRGVVAEAFF.

This chain joins TRBV9 and TRBJ1-1; D possibly corresponds to TRBD1 (5 bases). With 3 bases removed from V and 0 bases from J, the gap between germline ends came to 9 bases. There are 14 residues in the CDR3. Germline V gene sequence: CDR1 SGDLS, CDR2 YYNGEE. CDR3 sequence (DNA): TGTGCCAGCAGCGGGGGGACTCTGAACACTGAAGCTTTCTTT. Translation: CASSGGTLNTEAFF.

The chain is built from TRBV6-6 and TRBJ2-2, with 8 bases aligning to TRBD1. V shed 2 bases, J shed 7 bases, and the junction held 9 bases outside the gene matches. This CDR3 region has 16 residues. Germline CDR1 MNHNY, CDR2 SVGAGI (reference sequence). The CDR3 DNA is TGTGCCAGCAGTTACGTCGTGGACAGGGTGGACGGGGAGCTGTTTTTT. Residues: CASSYVVDRVDGELFF.